The present T cell receptor beta chain was sequenced within a study of response to subunit inactivated influenza vaccine. Findings of the study overall: Authors suggested seasonal influenza vaccinations each recruit few new T cells.

TCRdb redid the calling of the RT-PCR reads with MiXCR, one entry per CDR3 protein. The sample lists fewer than 600,000 distinct CDR3 sequences; about 7.2% were seen once. The table lists this clonotype with a few counts. Its target is unknown. This specimen was PBMCs from blood, taken less than 30 months after vaccination. The clonotype originates from a man aged 50-75 years who received an inactivated influenza vaccine.

The CDR3 DNA follows: TGTGCCAGCGCGCTTCGGGAGCAAGAGACCCAGTACTTC. It encodes CASALREQETQYF. This chain uses TRBV7-9 with TRBJ2-5; D is possibly TRBD2 (6 bases). V lost 8 bases to trimming and J lost 2 bases, with 12 bases between them. Germline CDR1 SEHNR, CDR2 FQNEAQ (reference sequence). CDR3 length: 13 residues.